This is a list of T cell receptor beta chains from one sample in a study of cytomegalovirus exposure and HLA in healthy donors. TCRdb's table, derived via immunoSEQ multiplex PCR, lists solely in-frame clones and lacks some. The table includes approximately 100,000 clones, 76% detected once. Sequences were obtained from PBMCs. The receptors derive from a woman younger than 35 in good health and CMV-seropositive. CDR3s leave out the opening cysteine and the closing phenylalanine or tryptophan.

J: TRBJ2-2; V: TRBV19; CDR3: ASSIRGGGELF
J: TRBJ2-7; V: TRBV30; CDR3: AWSTGGSYEQY
J: TRBJ2-7; V: TRBV27; CDR3: ASSLYRAGYEQY
J: TRBJ2-3; V: TRBV4-2; CDR3: ASSQEERADTQY
J: TRBJ1-2; V: TRBV28; CDR3: ASSLRTGNLGYT
J: TRBJ2-3; V: TRBV18; CDR3: ASSFSGRTDTQY
J: TRBJ2-7; V: TRBV5-1; CDR3: ASSHPVGLAVYEQY
J: TRBJ1-1; V: TRBV15; CDR3: ATSTTTGSTEAF
J: TRBJ1-5; V: TRBV5-8; CDR3: ASSQGVNQPQH
J: TRBJ2-3; V: TRBV6-5; CDR3: ASSWGTGVGTDTQY
J: TRBJ1-5; V: TRBV6-1; CDR3: ASSAGHQKWYSNQPQH
J: TRBJ1-2; V: TRBV13; CDR3: ASSLGSYGYT
J: TRBJ2-2; V: TRBV5-4; CDR3: ASRTGTGPGGELF
J: TRBJ1-1; V: TRBV10-3; CDR3: AISALLTAANTEAF
J: TRBJ2-3; V: TRBV29-1; CDR3: SVERVRWTGLPGDTQY
J: TRBJ2-7; V: TRBV6-1; CDR3: ASSAGQETYEQY
J: TRBJ1-4; V: TRBV4-1; CDR3: ASSRQTGLQEKLF
J: TRBJ1-1; V: TRBV28; CDR3: ASSLTANTEAF
J: TRBJ2-2; V: TRBV28; CDR3: ASRGRAGTGPPGELF
J: TRBJ1-2; V: TRBV19; CDR3: ASSLLGQAEDWGYGYT
J: TRBJ2-7; V: TRBV10-3; CDR3: AISESQGRSYEQY
J: TRBJ1-4; V: TRBV4-2; CDR3: ASSQGPGTGEKLF
J: TRBJ2-1; V: TRBV27; CDR3: ASSLSRDKYNEQF
J: TRBJ2-1; V: TRBV7-3; CDR3: ASSWGPNNEQF
J: TRBJ2-7; V: TRBV5-3; CDR3: ASSGQREPTEQY
J: TRBJ2-1; V: TRBV18; CDR3: ASSSSTSGPYNEQF
J: TRBJ2-3; V: TRBV9; CDR3: ASSVADRLGTQY
J: TRBJ1-2; V: TRBV14; CDR3: ASSHPTGLFSYGYT
J: TRBJ2-3; V: TRBV7-2; CDR3: ASSLVLAGGPDTQY
J: TRBJ1-5; V: TRBV30; CDR3: AWDRDVRQPQH
J: TRBJ2-7; V: TRBV30; CDR3: AWRSGAEQY
J: TRBJ2-2; V: TRBV28; CDR3: ASFWTDTGELF
J: TRBJ1-2; V: TRBV10-3; CDR3: AISDGQGSGGYT
J: TRBJ1-2; V: TRBV27; CDR3: ASSLLPHYGYT
J: TRBJ2-5; V: TRBV5-1; CDR3: ASAQGGFQETQY
J: TRBJ1-1; V: TRBV11-3; CDR3: ASSFSGTEAF
J: TRBJ2-7; V: TRBV30; CDR3: AWSAPTGNYEQY
J: TRBJ1-2; V: TRBV13; CDR3: ASSLAVAPTGGDGYT
J: TRBJ2-7; V: TRBV30; CDR3: AWSVWRTSGISARGYEQY
J: TRBJ2-5; V: TRBV28; CDR3: ASSSGTGGQETQY
J: TRBJ1-1; V: TRBV28; CDR3: ASTGNTEAF
J: TRBJ1-5; V: TRBV7-2; CDR3: ASSRTENQPQH
J: TRBJ1-3; V: TRBV11-2; CDR3: ASSYGTGDTIY
J: TRBJ1-1; V: TRBV19; CDR3: ASSRQGNTEAF
J: TRBJ2-5; V: TRBV5-6; CDR3: ASRVGLYQETQY
J: TRBJ2-5; V: TRBV6-1; CDR3: ASRLAGVGETQY
J: TRBJ2-1; V: TRBV30; CDR3: AWRPDRGGQF
J: TRBJ2-1; V: TRBV28; CDR3: ASSLLSGTSGRWDEQF
J: TRBJ1-2; V: TRBV28; CDR3: ASSRQGEIGYT
J: TRBJ2-7; V: TRBV9; CDR3: ASSVGSSGAYEQY
J: TRBJ2-5; V: TRBV5-1; CDR3: ASSLAGTQETQY